One and the same sample provided the 30 T cell receptor beta chains below, sequenced in a study of blood T cells in healthy people across ages. The second PCR ran roughly 6 to 11 cycles with a sample-barcoded 5' primer and J-beta primers. One entry per CDR3 protein results from TCRdb running MiXCR on the 5' RACE reads. The table lists 1.5 million to 1.9 million distinct CDR3 sequences, approximately 39% of them singletons. The sequencing sample was made of blood. Every receptor here comes from a woman under 30 in good health.

There are a few counts of this clonotype. The rearrangement uses TRBV5-1 and TRBJ2-3; 9 bases agree with TRBD1. Germline V gene lookup returns CDR1 SGHRS and CDR2 YFSETQ. The V and J ends lost 7 bases and 1 base, in that order; junction bases with no gene match: 16. The CDR3 length is 18 residues. CDR3 protein: CASVAWIGQGKGTDTQYF. Here the CDR3 DNA reads TGCGCCAGCGTAGCTTGGATTGGACAGGGGAAAGGCACAGATACGCAGTATTTT. Full variable domain (outside the CDR3, taken from reference TRBV5-1 and TRBJ2-3): KAGVTQTPRYLIKTRGQQVTLSCSPISGHRSVSWYQQTPGQGLQFLFEYFSETQRNKGNFPGRFSGRQFSNSRSEMNVSTLELGDSALYLCASVAWIGQGKGTDTQYFGPGTRLTVL.

The rearrangement links TRBV7-2 to TRBJ2-7, with D unclear. V gave up 1 base and J gave up 3 bases, with 10 bases separating them. CDR1 is SGHTA, CDR2 FQGNSA, per germline. The CDR3 loop spans 14 amino acids. Written as DNA, the CDR3 is TGTGCCAGCAGCTTAGGGGCGCTAGGCTACGAGCAGTACTTC. Translation gives CASSLGALGYEQYF.

The V and J genes are TRBV7-2 and TRBJ2-1, with 10 bases lining up with TRBD2. Germline lookup yields CDR1 SGHTA and CDR2 FQGNSA. CDR3 length equals 15 residues. Trimming cost V 6 bases and J 7 bases; bases outside gene matches: 9. CDR3 sequence (DNA): TGTGCCAGCAGGCAGCTAGCGGGGGCTGGGAATGAGCAGTTCTTC. Amino acid sequence: CASRQLAGAGNEQFF.

The chain has TRBV6-5 and TRBJ2-2; D call uncertain. This CDR3 spans 12 amino acids. The V and J ends lost 0 bases and 7 bases respectively, with 3 bases between them. Per germline, CDR1 MNHEY and CDR2 SVGAGI. CDR3 sequence reads: CASSYSFGELFF. For the CDR3, the DNA is TGTGCCAGCAGTTACTCCTTCGGGGAGCTGTTTTTT.

The table lists this clonotype with a few counts. This chain's CDR3 is CASRRQGFSYGYTF. The CDR3, as DNA: TGTGCCAGCAGAAGACAGGGGTTCAGCTATGGCTACACCTTC. The chain recombines TRBV6-5 with TRBJ1-2; TRBD1 matches 8 bases. The V gene's germline CDR1 is MNHEY and CDR2 SVGAGI. The trim removed 6 bases at V and 4 bases at J, leaving 7 bases unmatched. This CDR3 is 14 amino acids long.

In this sample, this clonotype turned up many times. One junction end does not reproduce the germline sequence, and a read error may be involved. The chain combines TRBV30 with TRBJ2-7; a weak D match, TRBD1 (5 bases). This CDR3 has 13 residues. Germline V lookup: CDR1 GTSNPN, CDR2 SVGIG (reference sequence). CDR3 loop: CSIQGQGLREQYF. The DNA for the CDR3 is TGCTCCATACAAGGGCAGGGATTACGCGAGCAGTACTTC.

This clonotype occurred a few times. J is TRBJ2-5 and V is TRBV20-1; 10 bases are a match to TRBD2. V was clipped by 0 bases and J by 0 bases; unmatched bases: 4. This CDR3 is built from 16 residues. Germline CDR1 DFQATT, CDR2 SNEGSKA (reference sequence). The CDR3, as DNA: TGCAGTGCTAGAGATTTTACTAGCGGGGACCAAGAGACCCAGTACTTC. Translation gives CSARDFTSGDQETQYF.

The V call is TRBV5-1, the J call TRBJ1-2; unclear D gene. CDR1 and CDR2 from the germline V gene are SGHRS and YFSETQ. The CDR3 is made up of 14 amino acids. V shed 1 base and J shed 6 bases, with 13 bases lying between them. CDR3 sequence: CASSLFDGSDGYTF. The CDR3 DNA sequence: TGCGCCAGCAGCTTGTTCGACGGCAGCGATGGCTACACCTTC.

The rearrangement joins TRBV28 to TRBJ2-7, with D hard to call. Germline V CDR1 and CDR2: MDHEN, SYDVKM. Trimming took off 5 bases at V and 3 bases at J, with 14 bases between the two ends. This CDR3 has 14 amino acids. CDR3 sequence (DNA): TGTGCCAGCAGTATCACCCTAGGGCGCTACGAGCAGTACTTC. It yields the protein CASSITLGRYEQYF.

The rearrangement uses TRBV2 and TRBJ2-1; a weak D match, TRBD2 (5 bases). Germline CDR1 is SNHLY and CDR2 is FYNNEI. This CDR3 contains 13 residues. V lost 6 bases and J 10 bases, leaving 16 bases between the germline ends. CDR3 DNA: TGTGCCAGCAGCCCCACTAGGGTCGACGAGCAGTTCTTC. Protein sequence: CASSPTRVDEQFF.

This chain links TRBV7-9 with TRBJ2-3; the D gene is possibly TRBD2 (6 bases). The CDR3 loop spans 14 amino acids. Germline CDR1 SEHNR, CDR2 FQNEAQ (reference sequence). The V end lost 5 bases, the J end lost 6 bases, and 15 bases lay between the germline ends. CDR3 protein: CASSQPAGIDTQYF. The CDR3 nucleotides are TGTGCCAGCAGCCAGCCCGCGGGGATTGATACGCAGTATTTT.

The gene calls are TRBV20-1 and TRBJ1-1, with D tentatively TRBD1 (6 bases). This CDR3 has 14 residues. Germline-derived CDR1 and CDR2 are DFQATT and SNEGSKA (reference sequence). V shed 1 base and J shed 5 bases, with 14 bases lying between them. CDR3 sequence: CSARGGLERTEAFF. In DNA form, the CDR3 reads TGCAGTGCTAGAGGGGGGCTGGAGAGGACTGAAGCTTTCTTT.

This clonotype was counted only a few times. The chain has TRBV9 and TRBJ2-5; 7 bases agree with TRBD1. The junction had 4 bases not matched to a gene; V was cut back by 2 bases and J by 0 bases. The germline V gene encodes CDR1 SGDLS and CDR2 YYNGEE. This CDR3 is built from 15 residues. The CDR3 sequence is CASSVFGTDQETQYF. The CDR3 region has the DNA TGTGCCAGCAGCGTCTTCGGGACAGACCAAGAGACCCAGTACTTC.

This clonotype was detected only a few times. The chain uses TRBV11-2 and TRBJ1-2, with a tentative D call TRBD1 (6 bases). Trimming shortened V by 4 bases and J by 7 bases, and 19 bases separated the two germline ends. The CDR3 extends over 15 amino acids. Germline values: CDR1 SGHAT, CDR2 FQNNGV. CDR3 region: CASSSTRGKGTGYTF. The CDR3 nucleotides are TGTGCCAGCAGCTCTACCAGGGGAAAAGGAACTGGCTACACCTTC.

This clonotype was detected only a few times. The chain employs TRBV20-1 and TRBJ2-7, with D unclear. Trimming shortened V by 4 bases and J by 2 bases, and 9 bases separated the two germline ends. CDR1 and CDR2 from the germline V gene are DFQATT and SNEGSKA (reference sequence). The CDR3 is 12 amino acids. The CDR3 DNA is TGCAGTGCTATGGCGGCAACCTACGAGCAGTACTTC. Translating it yields CSAMAATYEQYF.

This clonotype was detected only once. The chain recombines TRBV4-2 with TRBJ2-1; the D is unclear. Germline assignment: CDR1 LGHNA and CDR2 YNFKEQ. This CDR3 region has 18 residues. V was shortened by 0 bases and J by 2 bases, with 17 bases between the two germline ends. Here the CDR3 reads CASSQDGIAGVPYNEQFF. CDR3 DNA: TGTGCCAGCAGCCAAGATGGGATAGCTGGGGTCCCCTACAATGAGCAGTTCTTC.

This clonotype was seen more than once but under ten times. The chain combines TRBV5-1 with TRBJ2-1, with D possibly being TRBD2 (5 bases). The V and J ends lost 2 bases and 5 bases respectively, with 14 bases between them. CDR1 is SGHRS, CDR2 YFSETQ, per germline. The CDR3 spans 15 residues. The CDR3, as DNA: TGCGCCAGCAGCTTACTAGGGCCGCTCAACAATGAGCAGTTCTTC. Translation: CASSLLGPLNNEQFF.

This clonotype occurred a few times. The rearrangement links TRBV10-3 to TRBJ1-2; no firm D call. V lost 3 bases and J lost 1, with 9 bases in between. CDR3 length: 14 amino acids. The germline V gene encodes CDR1 ENHRY and CDR2 SYGVKD. The CDR3 DNA follows: TGTGCCATCAGTGAATCCGTTTTTAACTATGGCTACACCTTC. This gives the protein CAISESVFNYGYTF.

This sequence joins TRBV6-6 and TRBJ2-3; TRBD2 might be the D (5 bases). CDR3 length equals 16 residues. Germline loops: CDR1 MNHNY, CDR2 SVGAGI (reference sequence). The V and J ends lost 2 bases and 4 bases respectively, with 16 bases between them. The CDR3 reads CASSYQAGLGADTQYF. CDR3 coding DNA: TGTGCCAGCAGTTACCAGGCTGGACTCGGCGCAGATACGCAGTATTTT.

This chain connects TRBV12-3 or TRBV12-4 to TRBJ2-2, with 7 bases that match TRBD2. This CDR3 is built from 15 residues. The V gene end was trimmed by 6 bases and the J gene end by 6 bases; junction bases not matched to a gene: 10. CDR3 loop: CASSRYSGAPGELFF. The CDR3 bases are TGTGCCAGCAGCCGGTACAGCGGGGCTCCCGGGGAGCTGTTTTTT.

The chain recombines TRBV3-1 with TRBJ2-1; either TRBD1 or TRBD2 may fit D (5 bases each). The germline V gene encodes CDR1 LGHDT and CDR2 YNNKEL (reference sequence). The CDR3 has 17 residues. V lost 3 bases and J lost 9, with 24 bases in between. CDR3 sequence (DNA): TGTGCCAGCAGCCATACCCCGGGGCAACCCTTGTCGTTTGAGCAGTTCTTC. It is translated as CASSHTPGQPLSFEQFF.

The chain recombines TRBV27 with TRBJ1-5; D is possibly TRBD1 (6 bases). The germline V gene encodes CDR1 MNHEY and CDR2 SMNVEV (reference sequence). The CDR3 is made up of 15 amino acids. V lost 5 bases and J 2 bases, leaving 13 bases between the germline ends. CDR3 amino acids: CASSPQGFGNQPQHF. CDR3 sequence (DNA): TGTGCCAGCAGTCCGCAGGGGTTCGGCAATCAGCCCCAGCATTTT.

Note on this clonotype: The junction and the germline gene differ at one end; a read error may be behind it. The J gene is TRBJ2-1, the V gene TRBV7-7; tentatively, D is TRBD2 (5 bases). The DNA end favors TRBJ2-7, so the J call may be wrong. The CDR3 is made up of 14 amino acids. Germline CDR1 is SSHAT and CDR2 is FNYEAQ (reference sequence). The CDR3 region has the DNA TGTGCTAGCAGCTTGATTACGGGGAGCAATGAGCAGTACTTC. It codes for CASSLITGSNEQYF.

In its sample, this clonotype was seen a few times. The V and J genes are TRBV10-3 and TRBJ1-5, with no clear D. The CDR3 has 14 amino acids. The ends were cut back, 3 bases at V and 0 bases at J, with 6 bases in the middle. The germline V gene encodes CDR1 ENHRY and CDR2 SYGVKD. The CDR3 nucleotides read TGTGCCATCAGTGACGGATATAGCAATCAGCCCCAGCATTTT. This translates into CAISDGYSNQPQHF.

V gene TRBV5-1 combines with J gene TRBJ1-2, with D possibly matching TRBD1 (5 bases). The CDR3 spans 14 residues. Germline V lookup: CDR1 SGHRS, CDR2 YFSETQ. The V end lost 4 bases, the J end lost 0 bases, and 10 bases lay between the germline ends. CDR3 coding DNA: TGCGCCAGCAGCACGACAGAAACTAACTATGGCTACACCTTC. Its protein is CASSTTETNYGYTF. The full variable domain, rest sourced from reference TRBV5-1 and TRBJ1-2, is KAGVTQTPRYLIKTRGQQVTLSCSPISGHRSVSWYQQTPGQGLQFLFEYFSETQRNKGNFPGRFSGRQFSNSRSEMNVSTLELGDSALYLCASSTTETNYGYTFGSGTRLTVV.

The genes are TRBV20-1 and TRBJ1-3, with D unclear. Trimming left V 4 bases short and J 0 bases short, with 4 bases between. The germline CDR1 and CDR2 sequences are DFQATT and SNEGSKA (reference sequence). The CDR3 covers 12 residues. The CDR3 DNA reads TGCAGTGCTACGGGCTCTGGAAACACCATATATTTT. This gives the protein CSATGSGNTIYF.

This clonotype has just a few counts. A junction end diverges from the germline sequence, so it may reflect a read error. The chain recombines TRBV24-1 with TRBJ2-5; possibly TRBD1 for D (6 bases). Germline values: CDR1 KGHDR, CDR2 SFDVKD. This CDR3 comprises 16 residues. The CDR3 here is CATSEAAGVSQENQYF. CDR3 DNA: TGTGCCACCAGTGAGGCGGCAGGGGTAAGCCAGGAGAACCAGTACTTC.

This clonotype was detected only a few times. The chain is built from TRBV20-1 and TRBJ2-4; D is possibly TRBD1 (6 bases). This CDR3 contains 13 residues. Germline CDR1 and CDR2: DFQATT and SNEGSKA (reference sequence). Trimming took 6 bases from V and 7 from J, leaving 16 bases between them. CDR3 nucleotides: TGCAGTGCAAACCTAAGGGGGATGAACATTCAGTACTTC. Translating gives CSANLRGMNIQYF.

The DNA of the CDR3 is TGTGCCAGCAGCTTAACAAAGCGGGGGGGCACAGAGACCCAGTACTTC. It translates to CASSLTKRGGTETQYF. The chain has TRBV7-2 and TRBJ2-5, with 10 nucleotides matching TRBD2. Germline lookup yields CDR1 SGHTA and CDR2 FQGNSA. The CDR3 is 16 amino acids. V was pared by 2 bases and J by 4 bases, with 7 bases of the junction left unmatched. Full variable domain (missing parts from reference TRBV7-2 and TRBJ2-5): GAGVSQSPSNKVTEKGKDVELRCDPISGHTALYWYRQSLGQGLEFLIYFQGNSAPDKSGLPSDRFSAERTGGSVSTLTIQRTQQEDSAVYLCASSLTKRGGTETQYFGPGTRLLVL.

The V gene is TRBV20-1, the J gene TRBJ2-5; the match to TRBD1 covers 7 bases. The DNA end is more similar to TRBJ2-7, so the J call may be wrong. The CDR3 spans 15 residues. CDR1 and CDR2 (germline): DFQATT, SNEGSKA (reference sequence). In DNA form, the CDR3 reads TGCAGTGCTAGTCCCCGACAGGGTAGATTCGACGAGCAGTACTTC. It specifies CSASPRQGRFDEQYF.